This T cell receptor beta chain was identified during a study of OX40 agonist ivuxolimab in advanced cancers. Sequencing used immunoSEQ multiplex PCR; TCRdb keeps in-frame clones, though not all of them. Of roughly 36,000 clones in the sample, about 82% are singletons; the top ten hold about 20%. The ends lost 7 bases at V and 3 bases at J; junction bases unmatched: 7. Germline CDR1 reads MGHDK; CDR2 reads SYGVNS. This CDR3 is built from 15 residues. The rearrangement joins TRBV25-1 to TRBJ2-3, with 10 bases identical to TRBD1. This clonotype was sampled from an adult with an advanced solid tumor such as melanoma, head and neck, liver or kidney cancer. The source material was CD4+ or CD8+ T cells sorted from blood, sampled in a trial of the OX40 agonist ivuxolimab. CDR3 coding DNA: TGTGCCAGCACCTCGGGACAGGGGAGAACAGATACGCAGTATTTT. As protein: CASTSGQGRTDTQYF. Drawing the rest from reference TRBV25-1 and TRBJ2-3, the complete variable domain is EADIYQTPRYLVIGTGKKITLECSQTMGHDKMYWYQQDPGMELHLIHYSYGVNSTEKGDLSSESTVSRIRTEHFPLTLESARPSHTSQYLCASTSGQGRTDTQYFGPGTRLTVL.